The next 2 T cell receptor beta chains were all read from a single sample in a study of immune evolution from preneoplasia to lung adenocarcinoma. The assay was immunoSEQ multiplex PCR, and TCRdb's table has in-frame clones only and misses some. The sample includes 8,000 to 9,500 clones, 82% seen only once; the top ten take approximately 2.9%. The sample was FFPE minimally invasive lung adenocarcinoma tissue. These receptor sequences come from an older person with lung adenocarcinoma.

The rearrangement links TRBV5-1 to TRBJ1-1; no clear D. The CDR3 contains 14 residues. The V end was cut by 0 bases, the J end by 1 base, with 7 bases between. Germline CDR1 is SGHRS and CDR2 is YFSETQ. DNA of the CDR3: TGCGCCAGCAGCTTGGTAGTTTCGAACACTGAAGCTTTCTTT. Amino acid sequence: CASSLVVSNTEAFF.

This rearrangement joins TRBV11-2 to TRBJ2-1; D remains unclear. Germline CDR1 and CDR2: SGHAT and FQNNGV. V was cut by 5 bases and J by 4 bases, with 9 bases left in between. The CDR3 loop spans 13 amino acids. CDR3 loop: CASSHPQYNEQFF. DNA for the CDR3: TGTGCCAGCAGCCATCCCCAATACAATGAGCAGTTCTTC.